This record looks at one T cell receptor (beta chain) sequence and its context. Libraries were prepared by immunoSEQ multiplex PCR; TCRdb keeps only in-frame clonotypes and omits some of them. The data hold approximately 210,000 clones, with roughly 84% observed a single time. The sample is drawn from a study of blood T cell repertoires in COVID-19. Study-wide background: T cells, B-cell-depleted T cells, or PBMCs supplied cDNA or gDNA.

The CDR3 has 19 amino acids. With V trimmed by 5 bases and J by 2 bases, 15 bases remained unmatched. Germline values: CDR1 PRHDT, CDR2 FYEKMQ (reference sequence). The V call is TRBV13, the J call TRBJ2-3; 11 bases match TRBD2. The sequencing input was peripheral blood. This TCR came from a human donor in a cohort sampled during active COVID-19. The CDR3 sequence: CASSPPGFIAGGSTDTQYF. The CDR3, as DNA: TGTGCCAGCAGCCCCCCAGGATTTATAGCGGGAGGGTCCACAGATACGCAGTATTTT.